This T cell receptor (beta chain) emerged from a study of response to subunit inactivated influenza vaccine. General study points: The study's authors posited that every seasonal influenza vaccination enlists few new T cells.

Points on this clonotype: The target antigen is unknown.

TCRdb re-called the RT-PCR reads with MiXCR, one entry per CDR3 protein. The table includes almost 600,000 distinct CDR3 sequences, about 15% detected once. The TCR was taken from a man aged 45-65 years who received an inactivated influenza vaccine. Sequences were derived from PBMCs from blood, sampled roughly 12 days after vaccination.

CDR3 coding DNA: TGTGCCAGCAGCCAGGCAGGTCTCATGAACACTGAAGCTTTCTTT. Its protein is CASSQAGLMNTEAFF. The chain links TRBV3-1 to TRBJ1-1; D is unresolved. This CDR3 spans 15 amino acids. CDR1 is LGHDT, CDR2 YNNKEL, per germline (reference sequence). V was shortened by 3 bases and J by 0 bases, with 11 bases between the two germline ends.